The 29 T cell receptor beta chains below all came from one sample that was sequenced in a study of cytomegalovirus exposure and HLA in healthy donors. PCR employed 60 Vbeta and 13 Jbeta primers. Sequencing used immunoSEQ multiplex PCR; TCRdb keeps in-frame clones, though not all of them. This table has over 200,000 clones, 70% to 80% appearing once. Sequencing input: PBMCs. Receptors originate from a woman in her sixties in good health and CMV-seropositive.

V is TRBV5-4 and J is TRBJ2-5; TRBD1 aligns across 7 bases. In germline, CDR1 is SGHNT, CDR2 YYREEE (reference sequence). V lost 4 bases to trimming and J lost 2 bases; unmatched junction nucleotides: 5. This CDR3 has 14 amino acids. The CDR3 is CASSPGQEQETQYF. For the CDR3, the DNA is TGTGCCAGCAGCCCAGGACAGGAACAAGAGACCCAGTACTTC.

The J gene is TRBJ2-7, the V gene TRBV2; 10 nucleotides agree with TRBD1. This CDR3 has 17 residues. The germline CDR1 and CDR2 sequences are SNHLY and FYNNEI. Trimming removed 3 bases from V and 5 bases from J; junction bases left unmatched: 13. CDR3 region: CASSDQEGGTGVNEQYF. CDR3 nucleotide sequence: TGTGCCAGCAGTGACCAAGAGGGGGGGACAGGGGTAAACGAGCAGTACTTC.

The chain links TRBV5-1 to TRBJ2-5, with 11 nucleotides matching TRBD2. The CDR3 consists of 15 residues. The V gene end was trimmed by 5 bases and the J gene end by 5 bases; junction bases not matched to a gene: 8. The germline CDR1 and CDR2 sequences are SGHRS and YFSETQ. CDR3 sequence (DNA): TGCGCCAGCAGTTTTAGCGGGGGGGCCCGGGAGACCCAGTACTTC. Amino acid sequence: CASSFSGGARETQYF.

The chain uses TRBV4-1 and TRBJ1-4; 7 bases fit TRBD1. The length of the CDR3 is 15 residues. The germline V gene has CDR1 MGHRA and CDR2 YSYEKL. Trimming at V came to 2 bases and at J to 7 bases, leaving 7 bases not matched to a gene. In nucleotides, the CDR3 is TGCGCCAGCAGCCAAAAACAGGGGCTGAGTGAAAAACTGTTTTTT. Translation gives CASSQKQGLSEKLFF.

The chain has TRBV10-3 and TRBJ1-5; weak D call: TRBD1 (6 bases). Trimming shortened V by 9 bases and J by 1 base, and 10 bases separated the two germline ends. Germline-derived CDR1 and CDR2 are ENHRY and SYGVKD. The CDR3 runs to 13 residues. The CDR3 reads CAIQGASNQPQHF. The CDR3 DNA sequence: TGTGCCATACAGGGAGCAAGCAATCAGCCCCAGCATTTT.

The chain's CDR3 is CASSLRPGGYEQYF. The CDR3 DNA follows: TGTGCCAGCAGCTTGCGTCCAGGGGGCTACGAGCAGTACTTC. The V gene is TRBV5-8, the J gene TRBJ2-7; 7 nucleotides agree with TRBD1. Germline CDR1 is SGHTS and CDR2 is YDEGEE. The CDR3 has 14 residues. Unmatched junction bases numbered 4, after V lost 1 base and J lost 3 bases. The complete variable domain, with remaining parts taken from reference TRBV5-8 and TRBJ2-7, reads EAGVTQSPTHLIKTRGQQATLRCSPISGHTSVYWYQQALGLGLQFLLWYDEGEERNRGNFPPRFSGRQFPNYSSELNVNALELEDSALYLCASSLRPGGYEQYFGPGTRLTVT.

The chain couples TRBV5-1 to TRBJ2-3; 10 bases line up with TRBD2. Germline V gives CDR1 SGHRS, CDR2 YFSETQ. After removal of 3 bases from V and 2 bases from J, the junction contained 15 bases not matched to a gene. The CDR3 sequence is 19 residues long. CDR3 nucleotide sequence: TGCGCCAGCAGCTCCGCAGCGGGAGGGCCCCCTCTCTACACAGATACGCAGTATTTT. Its translation: CASSSAAGGPPLYTDTQYF.

The chain carries TRBV13 and TRBJ2-4; TRBD2 might be the D (7 bases). Trimming stripped 4 bases from V and 9 bases from J, with 28 bases between. Germline V gene lookup returns CDR1 PRHDT and CDR2 FYEKMQ (reference sequence). The CDR3 totals 18 residues. The CDR3 region is CASSWTVGGMVAGGIQYF. CDR3 sequence (DNA): TGTGCCAGCAGCTGGACAGTGGGGGGGATGGTCGCTGGTGGCATTCAGTACTTC. Based on the CDR3 plus reference TRBV13 and TRBJ2-4, the full variable domain is AAGVIQSPRHLIKEKRETATLKCYPIPRHDTVYWYQQGPGQDPQFLISFYEKMQSDKGSIPDRFSAQQFSDYHSELNMSSLELGDSALYFCASSWTVGGMVAGGIQYFGAGTRLSVL.

With regard to this clone: Other nucleotide sequences from this sample produce the same CDR3. This chain joins TRBV18 and TRBJ2-7; no firm D call. This CDR3 is 13 amino acids long. The germline CDR1 and CDR2 sequences are KGHSH and LQKENI. V was clipped by 3 bases and J by 0 bases, with 6 bases between them. The CDR3 DNA follows: TGTGCCAGCTCACCTCCCAGCTCCTACGAGCAGTACTTC. Translation gives CASSPPSSYEQYF.

The rearrangement links TRBV18 to TRBJ2-1, with TRBD2 identical over 12 bases. V shed 3 bases, J shed 6 bases, and the junction held 6 bases outside the gene matches. The germline V gene has CDR1 KGHSH and CDR2 LQKENI. The CDR3 runs to 16 residues. The CDR3 sequence is CASSPSSGGARNEQFF. Here the CDR3 DNA reads TGTGCCAGCTCACCCTCTAGCGGGGGGGCACGCAATGAGCAGTTCTTC.

This chain links TRBV4-3 with TRBJ1-2, with TRBD1 identical over 7 bases. The CDR3 covers 16 residues. The germline V gene encodes CDR1 LGHNA and CDR2 YSLEER. V lost 1 base and J lost 5; bases outside the gene matches: 10. In nucleotides, the CDR3 is TGCGCCAGCAGCCAAGCCTCGCGACAGGGCATGTATGGCTACACCTTC. Translation gives CASSQASRQGMYGYTF.

A few counts support this clone. This chain links TRBV7-8 with TRBJ1-5, with 7 bases identical to TRBD1. Trimming at V came to 4 bases and at J to 5 bases, leaving 11 bases not matched to a gene. The CDR3 sequence is 16 residues long. Germline V lookup: CDR1 SGHVS, CDR2 FQNEAQ. The CDR3 sequence is CASSSITGVEDQPQHF. CDR3 nucleotide sequence: TGTGCCAGCAGCTCCATAACAGGGGTGGAGGATCAGCCCCAGCATTTT.

The gene calls are TRBV4-1 and TRBJ1-4, with D unresolved. Germline CDR1 MGHRA, CDR2 YSYEKL. The CDR3 length is 15 residues. Between the trimmed V and J ends, which lost 4 bases and 6 bases, there was a span of 15 bases. The chain's CDR3 is CASSPGFRVDEKLFF. As DNA, the CDR3 is TGCGCCAGCAGCCCCGGCTTCCGGGTGGATGAAAAACTGTTTTTT.

The rearrangement uses TRBV5-4 and TRBJ1-6; 10 positions agree with TRBD1. Trimming removed 3 bases from V and 6 bases from J; junction bases left unmatched: 0. Germline V CDR1 and CDR2: SGHNT, YYREEE (reference sequence). The CDR3 totals 14 residues. CDR3 bases: TGTGCCAGCAGCTGGGACAGGGGTAATTCACCCCTCCACTTT. Residues: CASSWDRGNSPLHF.

This clone was recorded a few times. This rearrangement joins TRBV7-9 to TRBJ1-5, with D maybe TRBD1 (6 bases). V dropped 4 bases and J dropped 6 bases, with 19 bases sitting between them. Germline V CDR1 and CDR2: SEHNR, FQNEAQ (reference sequence). The CDR3 has 16 residues. DNA of the CDR3: TGTGCCAGCAGCTCAACACAGGGAATATCCGCTCAGCCCCAGCATTTT. This gives the protein CASSSTQGISAQPQHF. Full variable domain (missing parts from reference TRBV7-9 and TRBJ1-5): DTGVSQNPRHKITKRGQNVTFRCDPISEHNRLYWYRQTLGQGPEFLTYFQNEAQLEKSRLLSDRFSAERPKGSFSTLEIQRTEQGDSAMYLCASSSTQGISAQPQHFGDGTRLSIL.

The chain carries TRBV6-6 and TRBJ1-2; the D is unclear. V was clipped by 2 bases and J by 2 bases, with 6 bases between them. Germline V gives CDR1 MNHNY, CDR2 SVGAGI (reference sequence). This CDR3 contains 13 residues. The CDR3 sequence: CASSYLENYGYTF. The CDR3 bases are TGTGCCAGCAGTTACCTGGAGAACTATGGCTACACCTTC.

The V call is TRBV5-1, the J call TRBJ2-1; the match to TRBD2 covers 10 bases. Germline trimming cut 5 bases from V and 7 bases from J; bases unmatched to any gene: 9. The CDR3 is 15 amino acids. The germline V gene encodes CDR1 SGHRS and CDR2 YFSETQ. The CDR3 here is CASSPLAGVGNEQFF. The CDR3 DNA reads as TGCGCCAGCAGTCCTCTAGCGGGGGTAGGAAATGAGCAGTTCTTC.

The chain is built from TRBV19 and TRBJ2-1, with 8 bases that match TRBD1. The CDR3 is 14 residues long. The ends lost 6 bases at V and 5 bases at J; junction bases unmatched: 6. Per germline, CDR1 LNHDA and CDR2 SQIVND (reference sequence). CDR3 DNA sequence: TGTGCCAGTAGGGACAGGGAGGAAGACAATGAGCAGTTCTTC. It specifies CASRDREEDNEQFF.

The chain employs TRBV20-1 and TRBJ1-2; no definite D call. Per germline, CDR1 DFQATT and CDR2 SNEGSKA (reference sequence). Trimming took 3 bases from V and 5 from J, leaving 4 bases between them. The length of the CDR3 is 10 residues. For the CDR3, the DNA is TGCAGTGCTAGTAGATATGGCTACACCTTC. Its translation is CSASRYGYTF.

This clone was found once. The rearrangement joins TRBV7-9 to TRBJ2-7; 7 positions match TRBD1. CDR1 is SEHNR, CDR2 FQNEAQ, per germline (reference sequence). CDR3 size: 13 residues. J lost 4 bases, V lost 1 base, and 1 base had no gene match. CDR3 nucleotides: TGTGCCAGCAGCTTAGGGACAGGTTACGAGCAGTACTTC. Translated, it gives CASSLGTGYEQYF.

The chain recombines TRBV29-1 with TRBJ2-3; 7 nucleotides agree with TRBD2. V shed 5 bases and J 1 base; nucleotides not matched to a gene: 0. The CDR3 has 12 residues. Germline CDR1 and CDR2: SQVTM and ANQGSEA. The CDR3 region has the DNA TGCAGCGTTACTAGCGGCACAGATACGCAGTATTTT. Its protein product is CSVTSGTDTQYF.

V is TRBV29-1 and J is TRBJ2-1, with TRBD2 identical over 7 bases. The CDR3 sequence is 14 residues long. The V gene end was trimmed by 4 bases and the J gene end by 8 bases; junction bases not matched to a gene: 11. Germline V gives CDR1 SQVTM, CDR2 ANQGSEA. As DNA, the CDR3 is TGCAGCGTTGGTCTGATGGGAGGGCCGGATGAGCAGTTCTTC. Protein sequence: CSVGLMGGPDEQFF.

This chain joins TRBV10-2 and TRBJ1-3; possibly TRBD1 for D (5 bases). Germline CDR1 reads WSHSY; CDR2 reads SAAADI. There are 16 residues in the CDR3. The germline V and J ends were trimmed by 4 bases and 0 bases, with 13 bases remaining between them. This CDR3 is CASSGQGLSSGNTIYF. In DNA form, the CDR3 reads TGCGCCAGCAGTGGGCAGGGTCTAAGCTCTGGAAACACCATATATTTT.

The chain has TRBV5-6 and TRBJ2-5; D is perhaps TRBD2 (5 bases). The germline V and J ends were trimmed by 7 bases and 5 bases, with 24 bases remaining between them. Germline-derived CDR1 and CDR2 are SGHDT and YYEEEE. This CDR3 contains 16 residues. CDR3 nucleotide sequence: TGTGCCAGCGGCACGGGCTCCGGACGAGGGTGGGAGACCCAGTACTTC. Its protein product is CASGTGSGRGWETQYF. The variable domain in full, with the rest retrieved from reference TRBV5-6 and TRBJ2-5, is DAGVTQSPTHLIKTRGQQVTLRCSPKSGHDTVSWYQQALGQGPQFIFQYYEEEERQRGNFPDRFSGHQFPNYSSELNVNALLLGDSALYLCASGTGSGRGWETQYFGPGTRLLVL.

This clone was found a few times. In DNA, the CDR3 is TGTGCCAAGTCCGGGACTAGCGACGAGCAGTACTTC. As protein: CAKSGTSDEQYF. The V call is TRBV7-9, the J call TRBJ2-5; 10 nucleotides align to TRBD2. The J call is uncertain, as TRBJ2-7 better fits the DNA end. The CDR3 has 12 residues. Germline V lookup: CDR1 SEHNR, CDR2 FQNEAQ (reference sequence).

On this clone: Mismatch with germline at one junction end may stem from a read error. The chain uses TRBV7-9 and TRBJ2-7; 7 nucleotides align to TRBD2. Germline lookup yields CDR1 SEHNR and CDR2 FQNEAQ (reference sequence). The CDR3 is 15 residues long. In nucleotides, the CDR3 is TGTTCCAGCAGCCCCGGGAGCGGGGCGAGTGACGAGCAGTACTTC. Translated, it gives CSSSPGSGASDEQYF.

The V call is TRBV2, the J call TRBJ2-5; D perhaps matches TRBD2 (5 bases). The CDR3 loop spans 13 amino acids. Germline V gene lookup returns CDR1 SNHLY and CDR2 FYNNEI. V lost 4 bases, J lost 4 bases, and 10 bases lay in between. CDR3 sequence reads: CASSGAGGETQYF. In DNA form, the CDR3 reads TGTGCCAGCAGTGGGGCGGGCGGAGAGACCCAGTACTTC.

The chain joins TRBV10-3 to TRBJ1-4; D call uncertain. The CDR3 covers 13 residues. The V and J ends lost 2 bases and 4 bases respectively, with 5 bases between them. Germline lookup yields CDR1 ENHRY and CDR2 SYGVKD. The CDR3 nucleotides read TGTGCCATCAGTGAGGGGAGTAATGAAAAACTGTTTTTT. It is translated as CAISEGSNEKLFF.

This rearrangement joins TRBV6-5 to TRBJ2-1, with 8 nucleotides matching TRBD1. This CDR3 is 14 amino acids long. V was pared by 10 bases and J by 6 bases, with 11 bases of the junction left unmatched. Germline V gene lookup returns CDR1 MNHEY and CDR2 SVGAGI. CDR3 nucleotides: TGTGCCACAACAACCGGGACAGGTTCCAATGAGCAGTTCTTC. It yields the protein CATTTGTGSNEQFF.